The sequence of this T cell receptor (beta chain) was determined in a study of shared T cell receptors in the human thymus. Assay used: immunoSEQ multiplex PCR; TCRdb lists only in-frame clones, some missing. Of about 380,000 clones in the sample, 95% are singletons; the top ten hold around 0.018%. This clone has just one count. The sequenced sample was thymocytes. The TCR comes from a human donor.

In DNA form, the CDR3 reads TGTGCCAGTAGCGGGACGAATACAGATACGCAGTATTTT. Translation: CASSGTNTDTQYF. V usage is TRBV27 and J usage is TRBJ2-3; 8 bases are a match to TRBD2. Germline V gene data show CDR1 as MNHEY and CDR2 as SMNVEV (reference sequence). The CDR3 has 13 residues. V shed 9 bases and J 3 bases; nucleotides not matched to a gene: 5.